This TCR beta chain was found in a study of shared clonotypes between healthy human individuals. Study-level background: Sampling drew on donors who were a couple of women and a few men aged 18 to 49.

Terminally differentiated effector memory CD45RA+ cells were left out of the naive CD8 fraction, which was CD45RO-negative and positively selected for CCR7. Assay execution took place at the deep level. Every subset had its genomic DNA shared out evenly among several immunoSEQ plates. Clones were read by immunoSEQ multiplex PCR, and TCRdb kept only the in-frame ones, dropping some. This sample has about 1,900,000 clones, with about 95% found just once. Germline loops: CDR1 SGHDT, CDR2 YYEEEE. Trimming removed 4 bases from V and 4 bases from J, with 7 bases in between. This CDR3 has 12 residues. The TCR originated in a man between 18 and 29 years old in good health. J is TRBJ2-3 and V is TRBV5-6; D remains ambiguous. The sequencing sample was made of naive CD8+ T cells sorted from blood. The CDR3 loop reads CASSPLADTQYF. The DNA of the CDR3 is TGTGCCAGCAGCCCGTTGGCAGATACGCAGTATTTT. Full variable domain (missing parts from reference TRBV5-6 and TRBJ2-3): DAGVTQSPTHLIKTRGQQVTLRCSPKSGHDTVSWYQQALGQGPQFIFQYYEEEERQRGNFPDRFSGHQFPNYSSELNVNALLLGDSALYLCASSPLADTQYFGPGTRLTVL.